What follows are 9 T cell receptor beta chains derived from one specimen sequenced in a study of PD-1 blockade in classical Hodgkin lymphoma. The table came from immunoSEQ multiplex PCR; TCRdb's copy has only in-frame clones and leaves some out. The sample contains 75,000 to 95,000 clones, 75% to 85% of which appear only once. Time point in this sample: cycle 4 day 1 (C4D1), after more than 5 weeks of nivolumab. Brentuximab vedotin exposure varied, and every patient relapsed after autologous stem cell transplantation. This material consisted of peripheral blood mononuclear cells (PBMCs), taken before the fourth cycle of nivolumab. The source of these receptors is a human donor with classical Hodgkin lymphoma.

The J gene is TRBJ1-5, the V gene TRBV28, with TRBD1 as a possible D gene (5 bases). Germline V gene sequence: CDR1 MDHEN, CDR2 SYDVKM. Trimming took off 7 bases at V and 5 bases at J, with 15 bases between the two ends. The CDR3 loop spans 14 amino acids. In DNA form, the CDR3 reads TGTGCCAGCACGCAGGGCACTCCTGATCAGCCCCAGCATTTT. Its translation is CASTQGTPDQPQHF.

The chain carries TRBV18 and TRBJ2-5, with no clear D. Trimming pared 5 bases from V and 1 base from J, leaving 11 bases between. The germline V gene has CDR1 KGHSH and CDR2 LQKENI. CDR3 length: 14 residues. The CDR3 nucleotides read TGTGCCAGCTCATCGTGGGAATCCCAAGAGACCCAGTACTTC. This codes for CASSSWESQETQYF.

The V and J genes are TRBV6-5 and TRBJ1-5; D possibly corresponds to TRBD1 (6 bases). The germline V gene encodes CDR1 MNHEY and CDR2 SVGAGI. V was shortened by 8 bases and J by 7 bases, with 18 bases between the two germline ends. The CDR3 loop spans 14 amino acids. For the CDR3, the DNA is TGTGCCAGCCGCCGTGTACAGGGTCAACAGCCCCAGCATTTT. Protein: CASRRVQGQQPQHF.

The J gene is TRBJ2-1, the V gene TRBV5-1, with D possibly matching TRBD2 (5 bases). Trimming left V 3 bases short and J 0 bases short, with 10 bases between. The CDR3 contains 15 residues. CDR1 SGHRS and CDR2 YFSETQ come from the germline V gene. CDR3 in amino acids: CASSYLGGSYNEQFF. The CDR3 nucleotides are TGCGCCAGCAGCTACCTAGGAGGCTCCTACAATGAGCAGTTCTTC.

CDR3 DNA sequence: TGCGCCAGCAGCCAGACAGGGGGGAATCAGCCCCAGCATTTT. Protein sequence: CASSQTGGNQPQHF. The chain carries TRBV4-1 and TRBJ1-5; 9 bases agree with TRBD1. Germline V gene lookup returns CDR1 MGHRA and CDR2 YSYEKL. V was pared by 3 bases and J by 4 bases, with 1 base of the junction left unmatched. The CDR3 runs 14 residues.

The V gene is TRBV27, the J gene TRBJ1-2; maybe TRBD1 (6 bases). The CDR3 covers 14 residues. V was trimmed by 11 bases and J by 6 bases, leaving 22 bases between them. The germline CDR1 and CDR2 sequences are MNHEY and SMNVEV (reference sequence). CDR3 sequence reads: CAAWGGRLWDGYTF. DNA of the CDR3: TGTGCCGCCTGGGGGGGGCGACTTTGGGATGGCTACACCTTC.

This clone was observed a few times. Here the CDR3 DNA reads TGTGCCAGCAGCGCGGGGGGGATAGATCAGCCCCAGCATTTT. Its translation is CASSAGGIDQPQHF. The chain combines TRBV7-9 with TRBJ1-5; maybe TRBD1 (5 bases). V was cut by 5 bases and J by 5 bases, with 13 bases left in between. The germline V gene encodes CDR1 SEHNR and CDR2 FQNEAQ (reference sequence). The CDR3 spans 14 residues.

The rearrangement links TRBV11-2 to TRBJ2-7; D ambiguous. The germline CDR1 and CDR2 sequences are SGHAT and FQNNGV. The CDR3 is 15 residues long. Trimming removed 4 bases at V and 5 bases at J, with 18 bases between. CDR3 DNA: TGTGCCAGCAGCTCCTCTCCATTTCAGATCCACGAGCAGTACTTC. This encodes CASSSSPFQIHEQYF.

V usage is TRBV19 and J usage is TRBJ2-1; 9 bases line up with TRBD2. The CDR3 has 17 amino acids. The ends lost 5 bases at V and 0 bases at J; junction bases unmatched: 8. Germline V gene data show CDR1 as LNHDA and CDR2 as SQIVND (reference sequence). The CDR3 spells CASSPRRSGSSYNEQFF. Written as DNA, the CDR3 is TGTGCCAGTAGTCCACGACGTAGCGGGAGCTCCTACAATGAGCAGTTCTTC. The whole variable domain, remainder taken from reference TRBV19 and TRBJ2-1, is DGGITQSPKYLFRKEGQNVTLSCEQNLNHDAMYWYRQDPGQGLRLIYYSQIVNDFQKGDIAEGYSVSREKKESFPLTVTSAQKNPTAFYLCASSPRRSGSSYNEQFFGPGTRLTVL.